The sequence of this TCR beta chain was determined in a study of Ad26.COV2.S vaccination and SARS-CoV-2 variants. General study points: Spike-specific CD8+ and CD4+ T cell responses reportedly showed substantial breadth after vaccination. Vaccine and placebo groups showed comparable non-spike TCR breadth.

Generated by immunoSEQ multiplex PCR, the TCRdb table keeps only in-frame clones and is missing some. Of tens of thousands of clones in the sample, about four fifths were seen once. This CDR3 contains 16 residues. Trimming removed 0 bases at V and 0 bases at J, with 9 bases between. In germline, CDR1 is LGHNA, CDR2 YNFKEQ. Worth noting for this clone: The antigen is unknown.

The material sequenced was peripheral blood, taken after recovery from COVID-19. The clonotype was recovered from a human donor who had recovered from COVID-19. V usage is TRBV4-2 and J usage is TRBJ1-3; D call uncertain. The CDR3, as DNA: TGTGCCAGCAGCCAAGATCGCCACCGCTCTGGAAACACCATATATTTT. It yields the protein CASSQDRHRSGNTIYF.